One and the same sample provided the 17 T cell receptor beta chains below, sequenced in a study of shared clonotypes between healthy human individuals. Assay used: immunoSEQ multiplex PCR; TCRdb lists only in-frame clones, some missing. The sample has about 500,000 clones, approximately 71% seen once. The specimen was PBMCs. The source is a woman in her thirties or forties in good health. Some clones in this sample may be carry-over from other donors' samples.

The V and J genes are TRBV19 and TRBJ2-7, with 8 bases matching TRBD1. Trimming removed 5 bases from V and 0 bases from J; junction bases left unmatched: 6. The CDR3 contains 15 residues. Germline values: CDR1 LNHDA, CDR2 SQIVND (reference sequence). CDR3: CASSSPGTGSYEQYF. For the CDR3, the DNA is TGTGCCAGTAGTTCCCCCGGGACAGGCTCCTACGAGCAGTACTTC.

On this clone itself: A single base separates this from a much larger clone, so it may be a read error. The chain couples TRBV30 to TRBJ2-7, with TRBD1 matching over 7 bases. This CDR3 spans 11 amino acids. In germline, CDR1 is GTSNPN, CDR2 SVGIG (reference sequence). In DNA, the CDR3 is TGTGCCTGGAGCCCGATGGACAGGATGCACTTC. This translates into CAWSPMDRMHF.

This clone was observed once. The V gene is TRBV2, the J gene TRBJ2-7; TRBD1 might be the D (7 bases). This CDR3 is 12 amino acids long. CDR1 SNHLY and CDR2 FYNNEI come from the germline V gene. The germline V and J ends were trimmed by 6 bases and 3 bases, with 9 bases remaining between them. The CDR3 DNA is TGTGCCAGCAGCAGGGGGGACTACGAGCAGTACTTC. This gives the protein CASSRGDYEQYF.

The rearrangement joins TRBV5-1 to TRBJ2-7; 10 nucleotides match TRBD1. CDR3 length: 15 residues. The V and J ends lost 1 base and 6 bases, in that order; junction bases with no gene match: 7. Germline CDR1 reads SGHRS; CDR2 reads YFSETQ. The CDR3 protein is CASSLSGTGEGEQYF. CDR3 in DNA: TGCGCCAGCAGCTTGAGCGGGACAGGGGAAGGCGAGCAGTACTTC.

The table lists this clone with a count of one. The CDR3 region is CASSLGQGDGDTQYF. Written as DNA, the CDR3 is TGTGCCAGCTCACTCGGTCAGGGGGATGGAGATACGCAGTATTTT. The chain is built from TRBV18 and TRBJ2-3; 7 positions match TRBD1. CDR1 and CDR2 from the germline V gene are KGHSH and LQKENI. The CDR3 sequence is 15 residues long. The junction had 9 bases not matched to a gene; V was cut back by 4 bases and J by 5 bases.

This clone was picked up a small number of times. The sample contains more than one DNA sequence encoding this CDR3. V usage is TRBV5-1 and J usage is TRBJ1-5, with D perhaps TRBD1 (6 bases). Germline CDR1 is SGHRS and CDR2 is YFSETQ. The CDR3 totals 13 residues. V lost 0 bases to trimming and J lost 6 bases, with 7 bases between them. The CDR3 sequence: CASSLVGGQPQHF. The CDR3 DNA reads as TGCGCCAGCAGCTTGGTAGGGGGTCAGCCCCAGCATTTT.

The chain has TRBV5-6 and TRBJ2-2; possible D gene TRBD1, 6 bases. In germline, CDR1 is SGHDT, CDR2 YYEEEE. The CDR3 has 15 amino acids. V was shortened by 4 bases and J by 1 base, with 11 bases between the two germline ends. The CDR3 here is CASSLQGGNTGELFF. The CDR3, as DNA: TGTGCCAGCAGCCTACAGGGTGGGAACACCGGGGAGCTGTTTTTT.

The chain is built from TRBV27 and TRBJ2-5; maybe TRBD1 (6 bases). Per germline, CDR1 MNHEY and CDR2 SMNVEV (reference sequence). V was pared by 2 bases and J by 1 base, with 8 bases between. This CDR3 is built from 14 residues. Written as DNA, the CDR3 is TGTGCCAGCAGTTTAACGGACAGCCAAGAGACCCAGTACTTC. Amino acids: CASSLTDSQETQYF.

The V and J genes are TRBV4-1 and TRBJ2-7; D gene ambiguous. Trimming left V 2 bases short and J 2 bases short, with 7 bases between. There are 13 residues in the CDR3. From germline, CDR1 is MGHRA and CDR2 YSYEKL. The CDR3 bases are TGCGCCAGCAGCCAACCGGGCCCCTACGAGCAGTACTTC. Translating gives CASSQPGPYEQYF.

The chain joins TRBV7-8 to TRBJ2-5; 10 nucleotides agree with TRBD1. The CDR3 totals 15 residues. After removal of 2 bases from V and 4 bases from J, the junction contained 4 bases not matched to a gene. The germline V gene has CDR1 SGHVS and CDR2 FQNEAQ. CDR3 DNA: TGTGCCAGCAGCTTATCCCGGACAGGGGGAGAGACCCAGTACTTC. It is translated as CASSLSRTGGETQYF.

This clone was observed a handful of times. The V gene is TRBV5-8, the J gene TRBJ1-2; D uncertain. Germline V gives CDR1 SGHTS, CDR2 YDEGEE. The V end was cut by 4 bases, the J end by 4 bases, with 17 bases between. The CDR3 has 15 residues. The CDR3 DNA reads as TGTGCCAGCAGCAACCGACGCCCGGGCGTCTATGGCTACACCTTC. Residues: CASSNRRPGVYGYTF.

In this sample, this clone turned up many times. The chain carries TRBV6-4 and TRBJ2-1; 10 bases fit TRBD2. The CDR3 loop spans 15 amino acids. Germline CDR1 MRHNA, CDR2 SNTAGT. The V and J ends lost 0 bases and 8 bases, in that order; junction bases with no gene match: 4. CDR3 in amino acids: CASSDSNLAGDEQFF. The DNA for the CDR3 is TGTGCCAGCAGTGACTCGAATCTAGCGGGAGATGAGCAGTTCTTC.

With respect to this clone: Other DNA sequences within the sample encode an identical CDR3. The chain employs TRBV5-1 and TRBJ1-2, with a weak D call TRBD1 (6 bases). The V gene lost 1 base and the J gene lost 2 bases, with 9 bases spanning the gap. Germline CDR1 SGHRS, CDR2 YFSETQ. CDR3 size: 14 residues. CDR3 region: CASSLTGTNYGYTF. The CDR3 region has the DNA TGCGCCAGCAGCTTGACCGGGACAAACTATGGCTACACCTTC.

The chain links TRBV6-1 to TRBJ2-7; TRBD1 agrees at 8 bases. This CDR3 spans 13 amino acids. The junction had 8 bases not matched to a gene; V was cut back by 10 bases and J by 3 bases. Germline values: CDR1 MNHNS, CDR2 SASEGT. The CDR3 region is CAKGTGGLYEQYF. In DNA form, the CDR3 reads TGTGCCAAAGGGACAGGAGGCCTCTACGAGCAGTACTTC.

This chain joins TRBV7-2 and TRBJ2-2, with D tentatively TRBD1 (5 bases). V lost 5 bases, J lost 5 bases, and 12 bases lay in between. The germline CDR1 and CDR2 sequences are SGHTA and FQGNSA. CDR3 length: 14 residues. In DNA, the CDR3 is TGTGCCAGCAGCCACGCTAGGGGTACCGGGGAGCTGTTTTTT. This sequence encodes CASSHARGTGELFF.

CDR3 DNA: TGTGCCAGCAGCGGACCCCACCGAGGTAGCACAGATACGCAGTATTTT. Protein product: CASSGPHRGSTDTQYF. This rearrangement joins TRBV7-2 to TRBJ2-3; D not resolved. From germline, CDR1 is SGHTA and CDR2 FQGNSA. V shed 5 bases and J shed 0 bases, with 15 bases lying between them. The CDR3 loop spans 16 amino acids.

There are a few counts of this clone. The chain couples TRBV7-9 to TRBJ2-7; possible D gene TRBD2, 6 bases. The CDR3 loop spans 15 amino acids. V dropped 3 bases and J dropped 2 bases, with 14 bases sitting between them. Germline lookup yields CDR1 SEHNR and CDR2 FQNEAQ (reference sequence). The CDR3 sequence: CASSFTSGAPYEQYF. In DNA, the CDR3 is TGTGCCAGCAGCTTCACTTCGGGAGCCCCCTACGAGCAGTACTTC.